Each of the 5 T cell receptor beta chains below was sequenced from the same sample in a study of vaccination and CD4 T cells after COVID-19. TCRdb independently ran MiXCR on the PCR reads; one entry per CDR3 protein. The table shows about 28,000 distinct CDR3 sequences, with under 65% occurring only once. Time point meaning: late sampling 161 to 241 days after vaccination in a few convalescent patients. Source: CD4+ T cells from blood, taken about 7 months after SARS-CoV-2 vaccination. These receptors all stem from a human donor who had recovered from COVID-19.

CDR3 in amino acids: CASSGPIYEQYF. The DNA of the CDR3 is TGTGCCAGCAGTGGGCCTATCTACGAGCAGTACTTC. This chain connects TRBV6-1 to TRBJ2-7; D is unresolved. V lost 4 bases and J 3 bases, leaving 7 bases between the germline ends. CDR1 and CDR2 from the germline V gene are MNHNS and SASEGT. CDR3 size: 12 residues.

This clonotype was seen a few times. The V call is TRBV5-4, the J call TRBJ2-5; 10 nucleotides match TRBD2. The CDR3 is 15 amino acids. The V gene's germline CDR1 is SGHNT and CDR2 YYREEE (reference sequence). Trimming took 5 bases from V and 2 from J; bases not matched to a gene: 6. The CDR3 DNA reads TGTGCCAGCAGTAGTAGCGGGAGGCCACAAGAGACCCAGTACTTC. This gives the protein CASSSSGRPQETQYF.

The rearrangement uses TRBV10-3 and TRBJ2-3, with 15 bases matching TRBD2. Per the germline V gene, CDR1 is ENHRY and CDR2 is SYGVKD. V shed 4 bases and J 5 bases; nucleotides not matched to a gene: 7. The CDR3 has 17 residues. The CDR3, as DNA: TGTGCCATCAGTGTAGGTGAGGGACTAGCGGGAGGAGATACGCAGTATTTT. It codes for CAISVGEGLAGGDTQYF.

This rearrangement joins TRBV4-1 to TRBJ1-5, with a weak D call TRBD1 (6 bases). With 0 bases removed from V and 2 bases from J, the gap between germline ends came to 11 bases. Germline CDR1 is MGHRA and CDR2 is YSYEKL. This CDR3 contains 16 residues. CDR3 region: CASSQDGGLGNQPQHF. The CDR3 DNA reads TGCGCCAGCAGCCAAGACGGGGGGCTCGGCAATCAGCCCCAGCATTTT.

The rearrangement uses TRBV28 and TRBJ1-5; D may be TRBD1 (6 bases). The V end lost 1 base, the J end lost 12 bases, and 13 bases lay between the germline ends. Germline CDR1 and CDR2: MDHEN and SYDVKM. This CDR3 has 13 amino acids. CDR3 sequence (DNA): TGTGCCAGCAGTTTATTACCTCCAGGGGTCCAGCATTTT. Translation: CASSLLPPGVQHF.